This T cell receptor (beta chain) originates from a study of T-cell memory formation after mild COVID-19. Points from the study as a whole: Balance between CD4 and CD8 was seen in clones contracting day 15 to 85, and a CD4+ lean was seen in later expanders. Among clones peaking at day 37 in the second wave, SARS-CoV-2 specificity remained unconfirmed.

On this clonotype: No antigen is known for it.

TCRdb re-called the 5' RACE reads with MiXCR, one entry per CDR3 protein. The data contain 550,000 to 700,000 distinct CDR3 sequences, about 18% of them seen just once; the ten biggest clones take up just over 8%. This CDR3 has 15 amino acids. V lost 1 base and J lost 1; bases outside the gene matches: 4. Germline V gene lookup returns CDR1 SGHKS and CDR2 YYEKEE (reference sequence). The TCR originated in an adult woman who had mild COVID-19 (a few samples of this study predate the infection). Cell type and time point are not known. The sequenced material came from PBMCs or a T cell subset sorted from them (not recorded which). The chain is built from TRBV5-5 and TRBJ2-5; 7 bases map to TRBD1. CDR3: CASSLIGGGQETQYF. The CDR3 bases are TGTGCCAGCAGCTTGATAGGGGGCGGCCAAGAGACCCAGTACTTC. The entire variable domain, with the rest obtained from reference TRBV5-5 and TRBJ2-5, is as follows: DAGVTQSPTHLIKTRGQQVTLRCSPISGHKSVSWYQQVLGQGPQFIFQYYEKEERGRGNFPDRFSARQFPNYSSELNVNALLLGDSALYLCASSLIGGGQETQYFGPGTRLLVL.